Listed below are T cell receptor beta chains from one sample, sequenced in a study of cytomegalovirus exposure and HLA in healthy donors. Method: immunoSEQ multiplex PCR; TCRdb's copy keeps in-frame clones and lacks some. The sample contains hundreds of thousands of clones, approximately 84% of which appear only once. Sequencing was carried out using PBMCs. These TCRs come from a man younger than 35 in good health and CMV-seropositive. Each CDR3 is given with its conserved first and last residue. Each record gives: D gene, clone size, J gene, V gene, CDR3 protein, CDR3 DNA. The D gene is left open where the match is weak. Only some rows state a clone size, as once, few, many or a class for expanded clones.

>NA|NA|TRBJ2-7|TRBV4-1
CASSQVWADSYEQYF
TGCGCCAGCAGCCAAGTCTGGGCCGACTCCTACGAGCAGTACTTC
>NA|NA|TRBJ1-4|TRBV28
CASSRIATNEKLFF
TGTGCCAGCAGTAGAATTGCAACTAATGAAAAACTGTTTTTT
>TRBD1|NA|TRBJ2-7|TRBV2
CASSEEGTGVYEQYF
TGTGCCAGCAGTGAAGAAGGGACAGGGGTGTACGAGCAGTACTTC
>NA|NA|TRBJ2-7|TRBV27
CASSFAGIRLVNEQYF
TGTGCCAGCAGTTTCGCGGGCATTCGCTTGGTCAACGAGCAGTACTTC
>NA|NA|TRBJ2-7|TRBV27
CASSLVTGGRDEQYF
TGTGCCAGCAGTTTAGTTACGGGGGGCCGGGACGAGCAGTACTTC
>NA|NA|TRBJ1-1|TRBV29-1
CSVEMAPEAFF
TGCAGCGTTGAAATGGCCCCTGAAGCTTTCTTT
>NA|NA|TRBJ1-3|TRBV28
CASGGHPGNTIYF
TGTGCCAGCGGGGGCCATCCTGGAAACACCATATATTTT
>TRBD1|NA|TRBJ2-3|TRBV5-4
CASSLLGTGGSVSDTQYF
TGTGCCAGCAGCTTGTTAGGGACAGGGGGGTCCGTATCAGATACGCAGTATTTT
>TRBD1|NA|TRBJ1-2|TRBV6-5
CASRTGQDHYGYTF
TGTGCCAGCAGAACCGGACAGGACCACTATGGCTACACCTTC
>TRBD1|NA|TRBJ1-5|TRBV18
CASSPPNRGQDQPQHF
TGTGCCAGCTCACCACCGAACAGGGGGCAGGATCAGCCCCAGCATTTT
>TRBD2|NA|TRBJ2-3|TRBV6-6
CASRLAGGRADTQYF
TGTGCCAGCAGGCTAGCGGGAGGGCGTGCAGATACGCAGTATTTT
>TRBD2|NA|TRBJ2-1|TRBV29-1
CSAGTSADRHSYNEQFF
TGCAGCGCCGGGACTAGCGCAGACCGCCACTCCTACAATGAGCAGTTCTTC
>TRBD2|NA|TRBJ2-1|TRBV5-6
CASSVTPASGNVNEQFF
TGTGCCAGCAGCGTAACCCCGGCTAGCGGGAATGTCAATGAGCAGTTCTTC
>NA|NA|TRBJ2-1|TRBV4-1
CASSQDQPAYNEQFF
TGCGCCAGCAGCCAAGATCAGCCAGCCTACAATGAGCAGTTCTTC
>NA|NA|TRBJ2-5|TRBV28
CASSGGASETQYF
TGTGCCAGCAGTGGGGGGGCTTCGGAGACCCAGTACTTC
>TRBD2|NA|TRBJ2-3|TRBV27
CASSSHGTSGSTDTQYF
TGTGCCAGCAGTTCACACGGGACTAGCGGAAGCACAGATACGCAGTATTTT
>NA|NA|TRBJ2-5|TRBV5-6
CASSLPGTETQYF
TGTGCCAGCAGCTTGCCGGGGACGGAGACCCAGTACTTC
>TRBD1|NA|TRBJ1-2|TRBV2
CASSYMGQSYGYTF
TGTGCCAGCAGTTACATGGGACAGTCGTATGGCTACACCTTC
>NA|few|TRBJ2-7|TRBV7-2
CAIRAGSAEQYF
TGTGCCATCCGAGCGGGCTCTGCCGAGCAGTACTTC
>NA|NA|TRBJ2-5|TRBV5-6
CASSWVEETQYF
TGTGCCAGCAGCTGGGTGGAAGAGACCCAGTACTTC
>NA|NA|TRBJ1-2|TRBV7-9
CASSWPRKPNYGYTF
TGTGCCAGCAGCTGGCCGAGAAAACCTAACTATGGCTACACCTTC
>NA|few|TRBJ1-4|TRBV27
CASTNLGATNEKLFF
TGTGCCAGCACTAATCTTGGGGCAACTAATGAAAAACTGTTTTTT
>TRBD1|NA|TRBJ2-7|TRBV5-6
CASSPGTGNTEQYF
TGTGCCAGCAGCCCCGGGACAGGGAATACCGAGCAGTACTTC
>NA|once|TRBJ1-5|TRBV6-1
CASSENKSPQHF
TGTGCCAGCAGCGAGAATAAATCGCCCCAGCATTTT
>TRBD2|NA|TRBJ2-7|TRBV2
CASSTTSGSSEQYF
TGTGCCAGCAGTACTACTAGCGGGAGTAGCGAGCAGTACTTC
>TRBD2|once|TRBJ2-1|TRBV6-5
CASRTLAGVINEQFF
TGTGCCAGCCGAACCTTAGCGGGAGTTATTAATGAGCAGTTCTTC
>TRBD2|NA|TRBJ2-7|TRBV27
CASSDLLRAGGGEQYF
TGTGCCAGCAGTGATCTCCTCAGAGCGGGAGGAGGCGAGCAGTACTTC
>NA|NA|TRBJ2-3|TRBV30
CAWSSRGLTDTQYF
TGTGCCTGGAGTTCTAGGGGGTTGACAGATACGCAGTATTTT
>NA|NA|TRBJ1-2|TRBV6-5
CASREGHLGYTF
TGTGCCAGCAGAGAGGGACATCTTGGCTACACCTTC
>NA|NA|TRBJ2-3|TRBV4-2
CASSPLVGRERDTQYF
TGTGCCAGCAGCCCCCTGGTAGGACGGGAGAGGGATACGCAGTATTTT
>NA|NA|TRBJ2-1|TRBV9
CASSPASGSYNEQFF
TGTGCCAGCAGTCCCGCCTCCGGCTCCTACAATGAGCAGTTCTTC
>NA|NA|TRBJ1-2|TRBV6-5
CASRDGAYGYTF
TGTGCCAGCCGGGACGGCGCCTATGGCTACACCTTC
>NA|NA|TRBJ2-6|TRBV25-1
CASSQGGGIGANVLTF
TGTGCCAGCAGCCAAGGTGGGGGAATTGGGGCCAACGTCCTGACTTTC
>TRBD2|NA|TRBJ2-1|TRBV7-9
CASSLIAGQSSYNEQFF
TGTGCCAGCAGCTTAATAGCGGGGCAGAGCTCCTACAATGAGCAGTTCTTC
>NA|NA|TRBJ1-4|TRBV25-1
CASSAPGSGNEKLFF
TGTGCCAGCAGTGCCCCAGGGAGTGGTAATGAAAAACTGTTTTTT